The rows below give T cell receptor beta chains drawn from one sample of a study of cytomegalovirus exposure and HLA in healthy donors. This table comes from immunoSEQ multiplex PCR, and its TCRdb copy is limited to in-frame clones, with some not included. The listing contains about 100,000 clones. The sample was PBMCs. These TCRs come from a girl aged 5 to 17 in good health and CMV-seropositive. Each CDR3 is given with its conserved first and last residue. The D gene is left open where the match is weak.

TRBJ1-5 | - | TRBV27 | CASSPGTQGDQPQHF | TGTGCCAGCAGTCCCGGGACACAGGGAGATCAGCCCCAGCATTTT
TRBJ2-2 | - | TRBV29-1 | CSVEGGSGDPTGELFF | TGCAGCGTTGAAGGGGGATCGGGGGATCCCACCGGGGAGCTGTTTTTT
TRBJ1-1 | - | TRBV27 | CASSGRAGTEAFF | TGTGCCAGCAGCGGCAGGGCAGGAACTGAAGCTTTCTTT
TRBJ1-1 | - | TRBV6-6 | CASSQSAGPNTEAFF | TGTGCCAGCAGTCAATCCGCAGGGCCGAACACTGAAGCTTTCTTT
TRBJ2-1 | TRBD2 | TRBV7-3 | CASSSGTSAGNEQFF | TGTGCCAGCAGTTCGGGGACTAGCGCGGGGAATGAGCAGTTCTTC
TRBJ2-2 | TRBD1 | TRBV6-5 | CASNTGGDTGELFF | TGTGCCAGCAATACAGGGGGAGACACCGGGGAGCTGTTTTTT
TRBJ1-1 | TRBD1 | TRBV25-1 | CASSDRTGKNTEAFF | TGTGCCAGCAGTGACCGGACAGGGAAGAACACTGAAGCTTTCTTT
TRBJ2-5 | TRBD2 | TRBV7-8 | CASSADGLAGGGETQYF | TGTGCCAGCAGCGCGGACGGACTAGCGGGGGGTGGAGAGACCCAGTACTTC
TRBJ1-2 | TRBD1 | TRBV4-2 | CASSQENRDRGYYGYTF | TGTGCCAGCAGCCAAGAGAATAGGGACAGGGGCTACTATGGCTACACCTTC
TRBJ2-5 | - | TRBV4-1 | CASSQGAGWETQYF | TGCGCCAGCAGCCAAGGGGCGGGTTGGGAGACCCAGTACTTC
TRBJ2-1 | - | TRBV7-2 | CASSPSSSYNEQFF | TGTGCCAGCAGCCCTAGCAGCTCCTACAATGAGCAGTTCTTC
TRBJ1-5 | - | TRBV28 | CASSSQGGNQPQHF | TGTGCCAGCAGTTCGCAGGGTGGCAATCAGCCCCAGCATTTT
TRBJ2-1 | TRBD2 | TRBV29-1 | CSVFSSGGPNPRYNEQFF | TGCAGCGTTTTCTCTAGCGGGGGGCCCAACCCCCGATACAATGAGCAGTTCTTC
TRBJ2-7 | TRBD1 | TRBV7-9 | CASSLVGDREYEQYF | TGTGCCAGCAGCTTAGTGGGGGACAGGGAGTACGAGCAGTACTTC
TRBJ1-4 | TRBD1 | TRBV19 | CASSTGTVAIEKLFF | TGTGCCAGTAGTACTGGGACAGTAGCAATTGAAAAACTGTTTTTT
TRBJ2-7 | TRBD2 | TRBV6-5 | CASSYGASGSSYEQYF | TGTGCCAGCAGTTACGGGGCTAGCGGAAGCTCCTACGAGCAGTACTTC
TRBJ1-4 | - | TRBV5-4 | CASSISGNEKLFF | TGTGCCAGCAGCATTTCGGGGAATGAAAAACTGTTTTTT
TRBJ2-1 | TRBD2 | TRBV7-9 | CASGLAGEDNEQFF | TGTGCCAGCGGGCTAGCGGGGGAGGACAATGAGCAGTTCTTC
TRBJ1-2 | TRBD1 | TRBV7-9 | CASSSIGGQGAFGYTF | TGTGCCAGCAGCTCGATAGGCGGACAGGGGGCGTTCGGCTACACCTTC
TRBJ1-1 | TRBD1 | TRBV4-1 | CASSQGQGAFTEAFF | TGCGCCAGCAGCCAAGGGCAGGGGGCGTTCACTGAAGCTTTCTTT
TRBJ2-1 | - | TRBV29-1 | CSGRNREGGHNEQFF | TGCAGCGGTCGCAACAGGGAGGGGGGGCACAATGAGCAGTTCTTC
TRBJ1-3 | - | TRBV30 | CAWSVQAGWANTIYF | TGTGCCTGGAGTGTACAGGCAGGGTGGGCAAACACCATATATTTT
TRBJ2-2 | TRBD2 | TRBV9 | CASSGLAGGNTGELFF | TGTGCCAGCAGCGGGTTAGCGGGGGGAAACACCGGGGAGCTGTTTTTT
TRBJ1-5 | - | TRBV30 | CAWSHVGAGNQPQHF | TGTGCCTGGAGCCACGTAGGGGCGGGCAATCAGCCCCAGCATTTT
TRBJ1-6 | - | TRBV9 | CASSVEWTVGNSPLHF | TGTGCCAGCAGCGTAGAATGGACAGTCGGTAATTCACCCCTCCACTTT
TRBJ1-1 | - | TRBV5-4 | CASRSTATMNTEAFF | TGTGCCAGCAGATCGACAGCCACAATGAACACTGAAGCTTTCTTT
TRBJ2-7 | TRBD2 | TRBV4-1 | CASRYIAGDSYEQYF | TGCGCCAGCAGGTACATAGCGGGGGACTCCTACGAGCAGTACTTC
TRBJ1-2 | - | TRBV30 | CAWRVAGLYGYTF | TGTGCCTGGAGGGTGGCAGGACTGTATGGCTACACCTTC
TRBJ1-1 | TRBD1 | TRBV4-2 | CASSQDWGQGGTEAFF | TGTGCCAGCAGCCAAGATTGGGGACAGGGTGGCACTGAAGCTTTCTTT
TRBJ1-1 | - | TRBV9 | CAKHWATEDFF | TGTGCCAAGCATTGGGCCACTGAAGATTTCTTT
TRBJ2-1 | TRBD2 | TRBV11-3 | CASSSNSGGDEQFF | TGTGCCAGCAGCTCTAATAGCGGGGGTGATGAGCAGTTCTTC
TRBJ2-2 | - | TRBV9 | CASSEEPGELFF | TGTGCCAGCAGCGAGGAGCCCGGGGAGCTGTTTTTT
TRBJ2-2 | - | TRBV7-3 | CASSVTGNTGELFF | TGTGCCAGCAGCGTTACAGGGAACACCGGGGAGCTGTTTTTT
TRBJ2-2 | TRBD1 | TRBV18 | CASSPPGTGAGELFF | TGTGCCAGCTCACCACCCGGGACAGGGGCCGGGGAGCTGTTTTTT
TRBJ2-5 | - | TRBV6-6 | CASGKAQGGETQYF | TGTGCCAGCGGGAAGGCCCAGGGAGGAGAGACCCAGTACTTC
TRBJ1-6 | - | TRBV15 | CATSRSGFGLLPSSYNSPLHF | TGTGCCACCAGCAGATCTGGGTTCGGACTCCTCCCGAGCTCCTATAATTCACCCCTCCACTTT
TRBJ1-2 | TRBD1 | TRBV16 | CASSPTGRYGYTF | TGTGCCAGCAGCCCGACAGGGCGCTATGGCTACACCTTC
TRBJ1-2 | - | TRBV7-2 | CASSLNSGVGGYTF | TGTGCCAGCAGCTTAAATTCAGGGGTGGGGGGCTACACCTTC
TRBJ1-5 | - | TRBV27 | CASSSDSFSNQPQHF | TGTGCCAGCAGTTCGGACAGCTTTAGCAATCAGCCCCAGCATTTT